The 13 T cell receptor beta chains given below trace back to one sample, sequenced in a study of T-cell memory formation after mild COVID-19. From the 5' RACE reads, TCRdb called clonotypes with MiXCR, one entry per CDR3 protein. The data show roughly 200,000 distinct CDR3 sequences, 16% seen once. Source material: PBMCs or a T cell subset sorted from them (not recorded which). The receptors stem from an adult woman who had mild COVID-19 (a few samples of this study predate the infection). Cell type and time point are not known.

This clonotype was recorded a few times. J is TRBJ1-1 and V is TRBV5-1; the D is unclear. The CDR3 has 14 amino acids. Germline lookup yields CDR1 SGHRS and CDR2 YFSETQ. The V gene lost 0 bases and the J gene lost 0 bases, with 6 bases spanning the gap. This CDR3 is CASSLEVMNTEAFF. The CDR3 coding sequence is TGCGCCAGCAGCTTGGAAGTCATGAACACTGAAGCTTTCTTT.

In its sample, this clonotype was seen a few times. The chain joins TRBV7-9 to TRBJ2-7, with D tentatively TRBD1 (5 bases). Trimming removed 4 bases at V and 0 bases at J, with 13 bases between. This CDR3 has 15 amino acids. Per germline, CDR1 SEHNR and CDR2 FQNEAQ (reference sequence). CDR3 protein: CASSSDRESSYEQYF. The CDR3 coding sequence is TGTGCCAGCAGCTCAGACAGAGAGAGCTCCTACGAGCAGTACTTC.

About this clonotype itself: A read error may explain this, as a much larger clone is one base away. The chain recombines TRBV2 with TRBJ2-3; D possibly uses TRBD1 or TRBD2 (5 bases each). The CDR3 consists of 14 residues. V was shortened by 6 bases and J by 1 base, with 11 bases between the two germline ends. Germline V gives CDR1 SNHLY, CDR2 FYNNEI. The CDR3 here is CASSDLGGTDTQYF. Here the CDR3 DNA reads TGTGCCAGCAGCGACCTGGGGGGCACAGATACGCAGTATTTT.

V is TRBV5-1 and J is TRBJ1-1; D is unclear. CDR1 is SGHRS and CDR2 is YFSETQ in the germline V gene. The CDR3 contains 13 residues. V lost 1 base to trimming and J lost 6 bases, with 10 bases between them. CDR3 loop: CASSLRGSPEAFF. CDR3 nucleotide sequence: TGCGCCAGCAGCTTGAGAGGGAGTCCTGAAGCTTTCTTT.

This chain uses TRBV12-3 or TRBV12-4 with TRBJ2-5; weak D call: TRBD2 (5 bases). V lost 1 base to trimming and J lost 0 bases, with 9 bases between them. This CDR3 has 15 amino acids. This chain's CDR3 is CASSLGGLYQETQYF. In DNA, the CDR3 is TGTGCCAGCAGTTTAGGAGGACTGTACCAAGAGACCCAGTACTTC.

CDR3 region: CASSLAGGTNNEQFF. In DNA, the CDR3 is TGTGCCAGCAGTTTAGCTGGCGGGACTAACAATGAGCAGTTCTTC. This sequence joins TRBV12-3 or TRBV12-4 and TRBJ2-1; 7 nucleotides align to TRBD2. V lost 0 bases and J lost 5; bases outside the gene matches: 4. This CDR3 has 15 amino acids.

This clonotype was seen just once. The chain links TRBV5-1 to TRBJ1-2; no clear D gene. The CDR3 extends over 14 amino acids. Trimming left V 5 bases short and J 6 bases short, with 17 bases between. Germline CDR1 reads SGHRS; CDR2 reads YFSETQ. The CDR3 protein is CASRPYPDGHGYTF. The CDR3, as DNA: TGCGCCAGCAGACCCTACCCGGACGGGCATGGCTACACCTTC.

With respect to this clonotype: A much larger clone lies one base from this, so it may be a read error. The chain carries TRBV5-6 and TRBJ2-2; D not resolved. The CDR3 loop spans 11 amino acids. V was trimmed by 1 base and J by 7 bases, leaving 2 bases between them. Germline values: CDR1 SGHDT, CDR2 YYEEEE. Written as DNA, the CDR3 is TGTGCCAGCAGCTTGTTCGGGGAGCTGTTTTTT. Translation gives CASSLFGELFF.

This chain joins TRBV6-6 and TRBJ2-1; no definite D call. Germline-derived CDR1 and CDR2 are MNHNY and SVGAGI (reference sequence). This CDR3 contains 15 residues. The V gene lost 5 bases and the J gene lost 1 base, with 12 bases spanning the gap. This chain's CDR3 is CASSQSGASYNEQFF. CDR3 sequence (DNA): TGTGCCAGCAGTCAGAGTGGCGCATCCTACAATGAGCAGTTCTTC.

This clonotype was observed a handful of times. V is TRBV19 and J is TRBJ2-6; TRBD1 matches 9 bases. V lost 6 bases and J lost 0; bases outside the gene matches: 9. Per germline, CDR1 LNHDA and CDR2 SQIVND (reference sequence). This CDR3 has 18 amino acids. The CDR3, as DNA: TGTGCCAGTAGCGGGACAGGGAGGCCGTACTCTGGGGCCAACGTCCTGACTTTC. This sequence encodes CASSGTGRPYSGANVLTF. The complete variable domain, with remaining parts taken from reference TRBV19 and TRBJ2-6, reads DGGITQSPKYLFRKEGQNVTLSCEQNLNHDAMYWYRQDPGQGLRLIYYSQIVNDFQKGDIAEGYSVSREKKESFPLTVTSAQKNPTAFYLCASSGTGRPYSGANVLTFGAGSRLTVL.

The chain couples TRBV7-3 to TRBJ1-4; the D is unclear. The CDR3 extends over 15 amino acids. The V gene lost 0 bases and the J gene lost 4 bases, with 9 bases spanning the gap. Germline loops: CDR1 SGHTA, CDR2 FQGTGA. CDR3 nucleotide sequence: TGTGCCAGCAGCTTAACCAAAGGGAGTAATGAAAAACTGTTTTTT. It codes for CASSLTKGSNEKLFF.

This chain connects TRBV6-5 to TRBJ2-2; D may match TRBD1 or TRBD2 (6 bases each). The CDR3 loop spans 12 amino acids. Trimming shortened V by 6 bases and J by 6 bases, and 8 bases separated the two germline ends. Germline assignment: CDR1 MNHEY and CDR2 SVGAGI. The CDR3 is CASREGAGELFF. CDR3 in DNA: TGTGCCAGCAGGGAGGGGGCCGGGGAGCTGTTTTTT.

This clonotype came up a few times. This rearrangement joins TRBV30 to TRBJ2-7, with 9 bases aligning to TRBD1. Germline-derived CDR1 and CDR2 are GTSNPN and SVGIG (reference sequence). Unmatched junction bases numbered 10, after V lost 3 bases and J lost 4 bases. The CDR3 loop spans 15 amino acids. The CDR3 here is CAWSATGTGKYEQYF. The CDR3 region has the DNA TGTGCCTGGAGCGCAACCGGGACAGGGAAATACGAGCAGTACTTC.